This passage covers 7 T cell receptor beta chains from one sample sequenced in a study of OX40 agonist ivuxolimab in advanced cancers. Only in-frame clones appear in the TCRdb table, and some are missing; sequencing was by immunoSEQ multiplex PCR. The table has tens of thousands of clones, just under 95% seen once. Sequencing used CD4+ or CD8+ T cells sorted from blood, obtained in a trial of the OX40 agonist ivuxolimab. These receptors were obtained from an adult with an advanced solid tumor such as melanoma, head and neck, liver or kidney cancer.

This chain links TRBV19 with TRBJ1-1, with 7 bases identical to TRBD1. V was pared by 5 bases and J by 4 bases, with 7 bases of the junction left unmatched. Germline loops: CDR1 LNHDA, CDR2 SQIVND (reference sequence). This CDR3 has 14 residues. Here the CDR3 reads CASSPGTVGTEAFF. CDR3 in DNA: TGTGCCAGTAGTCCAGGGACAGTAGGCACTGAAGCTTTCTTT. Using reference TRBV19 and TRBJ1-1 for the parts outside the CDR3, the full variable domain is DGGITQSPKYLFRKEGQNVTLSCEQNLNHDAMYWYRQDPGQGLRLIYYSQIVNDFQKGDIAEGYSVSREKKESFPLTVTSAQKNPTAFYLCASSPGTVGTEAFFGQGTRLTVV.

As for this clone: At the DNA level, this CDR3 is encoded by other sequences in the same sample as well. V usage is TRBV4-3 and J usage is TRBJ1-3; D is ambiguous. Germline V lookup: CDR1 LGHNA, CDR2 YSLEER. This CDR3 comprises 14 residues. V lost 3 bases and J lost 3, with 9 bases in between. The CDR3 sequence is CASSQDRSGNTIYF. The CDR3 DNA sequence: TGCGCCAGCAGCCAGGACCGTAGTGGAAACACCATATATTTT.

This clone was recorded once. The J gene is TRBJ2-1, the V gene TRBV4-1; D is unclear. CDR1 is MGHRA and CDR2 is YSYEKL in the germline V gene. Deletions cut 0 bases from V and 0 bases from J, with 12 bases between. This CDR3 is 17 amino acids long. Here the CDR3 DNA reads TGCGCCAGCAGCCAAGAGACGTCGTTCAGCTCCTACAATGAGCAGTTCTTC. Its protein product is CASSQETSFSSYNEQFF.

The chain recombines TRBV10-3 with TRBJ1-1, with D uncertain. V was clipped by 4 bases and J by 1 base, with 10 bases between them. CDR3 length: 14 amino acids. Germline assignment: CDR1 ENHRY and CDR2 SYGVKD. The CDR3 coding sequence is TGTGCCATCAGTGGTGGCAGCCCGAACACTGAAGCTTTCTTT. It is translated as CAISGGSPNTEAFF.

This rearrangement joins TRBV19 to TRBJ2-1, with a possible D match to TRBD2 (6 bases). Germline values: CDR1 LNHDA, CDR2 SQIVND (reference sequence). Trimming took 0 bases from V and 7 from J, leaving 13 bases between them. The CDR3 has 15 residues. The CDR3 nucleotides are TGTGCCAGTAGTATAGAAAAATTCCGGGGGAATGAGCAGTTCTTC. Translated, it gives CASSIEKFRGNEQFF.

The chain recombines TRBV14 with TRBJ2-7, with 9 nucleotides matching TRBD1. The J segment lost 5 bases and the V segment lost 5 bases, leaving 16 bases of the junction unmatched. In germline, CDR1 is SGHDN, CDR2 FVKESK. The CDR3 is made up of 17 amino acids. CDR3 residues: CASSSWTGVDFLHEQYF. CDR3 nucleotide sequence: TGTGCCAGCAGCTCGTGGACAGGGGTTGACTTTCTCCACGAGCAGTACTTC.

This clone was seen only once. V is TRBV12-5 and J is TRBJ1-4, with 7 bases aligning to TRBD1. Trimming cost V 3 bases and J 5 bases; bases outside gene matches: 3. CDR1 and CDR2 (germline): LGHNT, FRNRAP. This CDR3 has 14 residues. CDR3 protein: CASGFGTVNEKLFF. The DNA for the CDR3 is TGTGCTAGTGGTTTTGGGACAGTGAATGAAAAACTGTTTTTT. Looking up the rest from reference TRBV12-5 and TRBJ1-4 gives the full variable domain: DARVTQTPRHKVTEMGQEVTMRCQPILGHNTVFWYRQTMMQGLELLAYFRNRAPLDDSGMPKDRFSAEMPDATLATLKIQPSEPRDSAVYFCASGFGTVNEKLFFGSGTQLSVL.